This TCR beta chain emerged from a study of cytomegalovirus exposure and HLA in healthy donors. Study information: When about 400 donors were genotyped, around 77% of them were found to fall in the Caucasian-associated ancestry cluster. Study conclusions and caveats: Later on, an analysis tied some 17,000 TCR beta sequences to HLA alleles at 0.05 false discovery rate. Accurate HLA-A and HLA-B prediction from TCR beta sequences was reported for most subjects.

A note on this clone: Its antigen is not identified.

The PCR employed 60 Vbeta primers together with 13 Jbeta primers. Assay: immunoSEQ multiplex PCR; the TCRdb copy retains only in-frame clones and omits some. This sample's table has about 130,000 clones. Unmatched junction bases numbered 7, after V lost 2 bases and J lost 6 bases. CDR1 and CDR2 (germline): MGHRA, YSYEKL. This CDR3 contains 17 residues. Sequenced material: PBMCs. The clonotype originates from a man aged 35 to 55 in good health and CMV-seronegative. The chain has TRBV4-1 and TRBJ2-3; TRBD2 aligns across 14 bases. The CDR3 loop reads CASSQPTSGRARDTQYF. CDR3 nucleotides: TGCGCCAGCAGCCAACCGACTAGCGGGAGGGCTCGGGATACGCAGTATTTT.